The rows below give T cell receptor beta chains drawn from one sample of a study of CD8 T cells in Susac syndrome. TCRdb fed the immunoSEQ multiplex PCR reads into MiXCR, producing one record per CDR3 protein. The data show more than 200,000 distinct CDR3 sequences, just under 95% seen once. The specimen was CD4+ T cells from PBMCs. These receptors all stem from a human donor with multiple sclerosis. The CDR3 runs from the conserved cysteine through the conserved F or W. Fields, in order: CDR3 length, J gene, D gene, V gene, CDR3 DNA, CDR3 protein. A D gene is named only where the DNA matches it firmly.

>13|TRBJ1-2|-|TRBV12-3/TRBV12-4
TGTGCCAGCAGTATCGTCGCACCCTATGGCTACACCTTC
CASSIVAPYGYTF
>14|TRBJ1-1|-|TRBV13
TGTGCCAGCAGCAGGAGGGTAGGGGGGACTGAAGCTTTCTTT
CASSRRVGGTEAFF
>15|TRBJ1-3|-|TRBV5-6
TGTGCCAGCAGCGGATTACAAGGAGTATCGAACACCATATATTTT
CASSGLQGVSNTIYF
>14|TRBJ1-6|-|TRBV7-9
TGTGCCAGCAGCTTAGCGGGGGGGCATTCACCCCTCCACTTT
CASSLAGGHSPLHF
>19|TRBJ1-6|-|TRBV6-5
TGTGCCAGCAGTTACTTCGGATCAAGGGCTGCCTCCTATAATTCACCCCTCCACTTT
CASSYFGSRAASYNSPLHF
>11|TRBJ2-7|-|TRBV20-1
TGCAGTGCTTACAGGGTTCCCGAGCAGTACTTC
CSAYRVPEQYF
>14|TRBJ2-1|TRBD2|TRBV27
TGTGCCAGCAGTTTTAGCGGGGGGGCCGATGAGCAGTTCTTC
CASSFSGGADEQFF
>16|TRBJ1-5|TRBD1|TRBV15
TGTGCCACCAGCAGGGGCCAGGGGGAATTTAATCAGCCCCAGCATTTT
CATSRGQGEFNQPQHF
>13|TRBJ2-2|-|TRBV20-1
TGCAGTGCTAGAGGGGGTATCGACGGGGAGCTGTTTTTT
CSARGGIDGELFF
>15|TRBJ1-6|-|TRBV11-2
TGTGCCAGCAGCCTAAACCGGGGTGATAATTCACCCCTCCACTTT
CASSLNRGDNSPLHF
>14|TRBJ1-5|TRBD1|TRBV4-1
TGCGCCAGCAGCCAAGGACAGGGAGGAGAGCCCCAGCATTTT
CASSQGQGGEPQHF
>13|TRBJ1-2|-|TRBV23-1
TGCGCCAGCTCCCACGTGGCTAACTATGGCTACACCTTC
CASSHVANYGYTF